The 5 T cell receptor beta chains reported below all come from one sample, sequenced in a study of STAT5B mutations in CD4+ large granular lymphocyte leukemia. Measured with immunoSEQ multiplex PCR; TCRdb has only the in-frame clones, and not every one. The sample shows fewer than 40,000 clones, roughly 76% of them seen only once. Sequenced: CD4+ T cells from blood buffy coats. All receptors derive from a human donor in good health.

V gene TRBV10-3 combines with J gene TRBJ2-1; 10 nucleotides match TRBD2. The J segment lost 7 bases and the V segment lost 4 bases, leaving 10 bases of the junction unmatched. This CDR3 spans 16 amino acids. Germline V gene lookup returns CDR1 ENHRY and CDR2 SYGVKD. CDR3 in DNA: TGTGCCATCAGTGGAGGGCTAGCGGGAGTAGTGAATGAGCAGTTCTTC. Translating it yields CAISGGLAGVVNEQFF.

The chain combines TRBV11-2 with TRBJ2-3; D gene uncertain. CDR1 and CDR2 from the germline V gene are SGHAT and FQNNGV. The CDR3 is 18 residues long. V was pared by 5 bases and J by 4 bases, with 25 bases between. The CDR3 DNA reads TGTGCCAGCAGCCACCGTCGGGTGCGTCGGACCGACCCAGATACGCAGTATTTT. It is translated as CASSHRRVRRTDPDTQYF. Filled out from reference TRBV11-2 and TRBJ2-3, the complete variable domain reads EAGVAQSPRYKIIEKRQSVAFWCNPISGHATLYWYQQILGQGPKLLIQFQNNGVVDDSQLPKDRFSAERLKGVDSTLKIQPAKLEDSAVYLCASSHRRVRRTDPDTQYFGPGTRLTVL.

This clone showed up just a few times. In DNA, the CDR3 is TGTGCCAGCAGTTACCGGACAGTAAGCCCGAACACTGAAGCTTTCTTT. This translates into CASSYRTVSPNTEAFF. The V call is TRBV6-5, the J call TRBJ1-1; tentative D call: TRBD1 (6 bases). The V gene lost 2 bases and the J gene lost 1 base, with 14 bases spanning the gap. CDR1 is MNHEY, CDR2 SVGAGI, per germline. The CDR3 is 16 amino acids.

V and J are TRBV18 and TRBJ2-1; 10 nucleotides align to TRBD2. Per germline, CDR1 KGHSH and CDR2 LQKENI. The CDR3 consists of 17 residues. Unmatched junction bases numbered 14, after V lost 0 bases and J lost 12 bases. CDR3 DNA: TGTGCCAGCTCACCACCGAAGGGGGCTAGCGGGAGTGAGGGGCAGTTCTTC. Translating it yields CASSPPKGASGSEGQFF.

The rearrangement links TRBV19 to TRBJ1-1; D is ambiguous. V was trimmed by 4 bases and J by 3 bases, leaving 15 bases between them. The CDR3 totals 15 residues. Germline-derived CDR1 and CDR2 are LNHDA and SQIVND (reference sequence). The CDR3 reads CASSSDRVVDTEAFF. The CDR3 nucleotides read TGTGCCAGTAGTAGCGATAGGGTCGTGGACACTGAAGCTTTCTTT.